The sequence of this T cell receptor (beta chain) was determined in a study of cytomegalovirus exposure and HLA in healthy donors (dated by TCRdb to about 2017). A note on the overall study: According to a later analysis, the 120 or so validation repertoires were produced on the same platform as the 666 repertoires of the first cohort. The study aimed to test whether signatures of past pathogen exposure could be identified by cataloging public T cell receptors. Along with the approximately 650-subject first cohort, a separate validation cohort of over a hundred different subjects was used. The study combined high-throughput TCR immunosequencing, statistical association of individual TCRs with disease status, and machine learning to predict cytomegalovirus infection status.

Findings and caveats that apply to the study as a whole: The validation cohort had no HLA typing available for a later analysis, so co-occurrence within that cohort was assessed over all 120 or so repertoires. The classifier was reported to diagnose cytomegalovirus status with high specificity and sensitivity in both the original and validation cohorts. Most TCR sequences were seen in very few donors, while some public TCRs were found in many individuals. The study gave a list of 150 to 200 TCR beta chains associated with cytomegalovirus. It was suggested by the authors that the approach could potentially be generalized to other disease states and immunological phenotypes. Of the cluster scores, approximately 95% were above 0 in a later analysis, which found that TCRs clustered in the first cohort also tended to co-occur in the approximately 130 validation repertoires. In vitro tests confirmed that three of the cytomegalovirus-associated TCR beta chains recognize cytomegalovirus antigens.

The donors were included in the validation cohort of 100 to 150 subjects, a group kept apart from the approximately 700-subject first cohort. For this clone: Its specific antigen is unknown. There are no base qualities to consult, and no much larger clone falls within one base.

The CDR3 runs 14 amino acids, cysteine and phenylalanine included. This entry keeps only the CDR3 DNA: 42 bases, framed from base 1. V was cut back by 7 bases and J by 4 bases, leaving a gap of 14 bases between them. From the germline V gene, CDR1 is SGHRS and CDR2 is YFSETQ. The library relied on the immunoSEQ multiplex PCR assay. The original pipeline was this. A statistical classification framework was built for diagnosing cytomegalovirus status from the catalog of TCR beta chain sequences. The clones in this table, taken by TCRdb from immuneACCESS, are in-frame only. Not every clone is retained; where verified, under half of the shortfall comes from an unresolved V gene, and the cause of the rest is unknown. V, J and clone size derive from that table, while D and trimming were established from the DNA sequence. The sample table contains some 120,000 clones; only one count was recorded for about nine tenths of them. Approximately 1.5% of the sample belongs to the ten largest clones.

This sequence uses TRBV5-1 and TRBJ2-2; matching of 6 bases hints at TRBD2 as the D gene. This receptor was taken from a young man in good health and CMV-seronegative. Sequences were obtained from PBMCs. The bases read TGCGCCAGCGGAAGGGGAGGATTCACCGGGGAGCTGTTTTTT. This yields the protein CASGRGGFTGELFF.